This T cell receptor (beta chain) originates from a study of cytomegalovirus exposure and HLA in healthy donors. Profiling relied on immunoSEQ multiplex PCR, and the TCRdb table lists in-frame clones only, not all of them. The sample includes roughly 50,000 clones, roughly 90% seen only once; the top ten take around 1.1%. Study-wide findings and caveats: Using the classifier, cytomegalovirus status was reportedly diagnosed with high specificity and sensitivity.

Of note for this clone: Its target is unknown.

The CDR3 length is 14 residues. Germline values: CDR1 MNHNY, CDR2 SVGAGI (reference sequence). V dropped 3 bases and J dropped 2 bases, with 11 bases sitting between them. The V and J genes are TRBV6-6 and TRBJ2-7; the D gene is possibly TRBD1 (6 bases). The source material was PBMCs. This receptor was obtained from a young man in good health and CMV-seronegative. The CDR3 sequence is CASSYNRVAYEQYF. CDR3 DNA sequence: TGTGCCAGCAGTTATAACAGGGTAGCCTACGAGCAGTACTTC.